This T cell receptor (beta chain) was captured by sequencing in a study of neoadjuvant anti-PD-1 for oral cavity cancer. This clone was counted a single time. The V and J ends lost 5 bases and 8 bases, in that order; junction bases with no gene match: 7. This CDR3 is built from 15 residues. Germline-derived CDR1 and CDR2 are SNHLY and FYNNEI. No culture or expansion preceded analysis of these blood cells. Clones were read by immunoSEQ multiplex PCR, and TCRdb kept only the in-frame ones, dropping some. The repertoire includes some 17,000 clones, about 61% of them detected once, and 2.8% sits in the top ten.

This TCR derives from a person aged 40 to 85 with oral cavity squamous cell carcinoma. The chain employs TRBV2 and TRBJ2-2; 11 bases align to TRBD1. The starting material was PBMCs, obtained before nivolumab (anti-PD-1) treatment. The CDR3 DNA is TGTGCCAGCAGTCACCCGGGGACAGGGGGAGGGGAGCTGTTTTTT. Protein sequence: CASSHPGTGGGELFF.